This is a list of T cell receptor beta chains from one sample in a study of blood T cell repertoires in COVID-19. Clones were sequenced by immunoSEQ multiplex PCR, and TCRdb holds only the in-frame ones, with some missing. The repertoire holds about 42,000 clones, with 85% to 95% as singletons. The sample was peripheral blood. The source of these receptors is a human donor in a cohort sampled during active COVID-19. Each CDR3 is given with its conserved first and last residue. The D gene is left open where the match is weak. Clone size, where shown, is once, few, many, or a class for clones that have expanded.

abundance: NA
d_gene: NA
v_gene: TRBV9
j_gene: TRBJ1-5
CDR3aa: CASSVAPGQPQHF
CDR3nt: TGTGCCAGCAGCGTAGCTCCAGGCCAGCCCCAGCATTTT

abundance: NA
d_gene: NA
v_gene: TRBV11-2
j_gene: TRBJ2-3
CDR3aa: CASSAGPYGGDTQYF
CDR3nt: TGTGCCAGCAGCGCGGGCCCTTATGGAGGAGATACGCAGTATTTT

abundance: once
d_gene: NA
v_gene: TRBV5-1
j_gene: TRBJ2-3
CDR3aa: CASSSERGTDTQYF
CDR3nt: TGCGCCAGCAGCTCGGAGCGGGGCACAGATACGCAGTATTTT

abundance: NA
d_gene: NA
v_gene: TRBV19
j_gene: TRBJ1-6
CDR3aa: CASSSRNRDTSNSPLHF
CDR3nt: TGTGCCAGTAGTTCCCGTAACCGGGACACAAGTAATTCACCCCTCCACTTT

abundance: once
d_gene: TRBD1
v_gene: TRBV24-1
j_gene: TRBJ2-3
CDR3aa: CATSDSLGPGGDTQYF
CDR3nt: TGTGCCACCAGTGATTCTCTCGGACCAGGGGGAGATACGCAGTATTTT

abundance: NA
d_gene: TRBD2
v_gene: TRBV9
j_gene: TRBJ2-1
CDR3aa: CASSRTSGARGEQFF
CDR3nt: TGTGCCAGCAGCCGGACTAGCGGGGCGCGTGGTGAGCAGTTCTTC

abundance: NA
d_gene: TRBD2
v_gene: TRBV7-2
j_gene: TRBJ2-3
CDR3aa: CASSLNRAGGPGDTQYF
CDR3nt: TGTGCCAGCAGCCTAAATCGAGCGGGGGGGCCTGGAGATACGCAGTATTTT

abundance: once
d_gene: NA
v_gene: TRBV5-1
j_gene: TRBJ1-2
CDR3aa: CASSPDSLYGYTF
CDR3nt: TGCGCCAGCAGCCCGGACAGCCTTTATGGCTACACCTTC

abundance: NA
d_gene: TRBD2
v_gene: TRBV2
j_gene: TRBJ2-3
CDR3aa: CASRYGRENQYF
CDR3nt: TGTGCCAGCCGCTATGGGCGGGAGAATCAGTATTTT

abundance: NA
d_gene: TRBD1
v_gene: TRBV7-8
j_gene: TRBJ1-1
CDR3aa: CASSLKEQGVTEAFF
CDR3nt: TGTGCCAGCAGCTTAAAGGAACAGGGGGTTACTGAAGCTTTCTTT

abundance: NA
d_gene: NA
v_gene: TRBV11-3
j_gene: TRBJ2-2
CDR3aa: CASSSYGELFF
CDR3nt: TGTGCCAGCAGCTCCTACGGGGAGCTGTTTTTT

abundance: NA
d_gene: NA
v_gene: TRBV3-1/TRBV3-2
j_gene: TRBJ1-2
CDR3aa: CASSQGTEERYGYTF
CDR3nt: TGTGCCAGCAGCCAAGGTACCGAGGAACGCTATGGCTACACCTTC

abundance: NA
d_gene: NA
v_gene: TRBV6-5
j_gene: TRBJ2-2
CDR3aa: CASSYTDTHTGELFF
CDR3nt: TGTGCCAGCAGTTACACGGACACCCACACCGGGGAGCTGTTTTTT

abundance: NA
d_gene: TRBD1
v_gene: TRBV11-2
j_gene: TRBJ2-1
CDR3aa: CASSYRPGQGANEQFF
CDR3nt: TGTGCCAGCAGCTATCGTCCGGGACAGGGGGCAAATGAGCAGTTCTTC

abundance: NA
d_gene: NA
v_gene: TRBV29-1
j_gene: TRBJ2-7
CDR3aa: CSVGQGSAEQYF
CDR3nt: TGCAGCGTTGGGCAGGGTTCTGCCGAGCAGTACTTC

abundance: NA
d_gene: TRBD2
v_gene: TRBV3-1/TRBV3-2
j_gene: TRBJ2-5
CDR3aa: CASSQDHKREWETQYF
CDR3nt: TGTGCCAGCAGCCAAGATCATAAGCGGGAGTGGGAGACCCAGTACTTC

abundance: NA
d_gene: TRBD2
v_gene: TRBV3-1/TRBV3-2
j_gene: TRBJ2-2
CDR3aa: CASSRLAGGPSDTGELFF
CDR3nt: TGTGCCAGCAGCCGACTAGCGGGAGGGCCCTCGGACACCGGGGAGCTGTTTTTT

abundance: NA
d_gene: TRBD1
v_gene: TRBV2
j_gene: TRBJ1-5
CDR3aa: CASRGQGAYQPQHF
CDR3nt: TGTGCCAGCAGGGGACAGGGGGCCTATCAGCCCCAGCATTTT

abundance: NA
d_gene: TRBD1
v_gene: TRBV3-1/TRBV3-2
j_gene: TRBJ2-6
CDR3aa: CASSPGQGATGANVLTF
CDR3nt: TGTGCCAGCAGCCCGGGACAGGGGGCGACTGGGGCCAACGTCCTGACTTTC

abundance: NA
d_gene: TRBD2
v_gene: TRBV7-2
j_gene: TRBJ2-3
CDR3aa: CASSRAGDTQYF
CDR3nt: TGTGCCAGCAGCCGAGCGGGGGATACGCAGTATTTT

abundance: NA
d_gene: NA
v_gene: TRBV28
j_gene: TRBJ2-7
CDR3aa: CASSLPGFGERTYEQYF
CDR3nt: TGTGCCAGCAGTCTACCGGGATTTGGGGAGAGAACCTACGAGCAGTACTTC

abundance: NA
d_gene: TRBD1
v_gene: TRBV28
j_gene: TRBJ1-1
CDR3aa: CASSPGQGAEAFF
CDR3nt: TGTGCCAGCAGCCCGGGACAGGGGGCTGAAGCTTTCTTT

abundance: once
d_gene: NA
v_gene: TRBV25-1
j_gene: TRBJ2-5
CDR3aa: CASTPGAISQETQYF
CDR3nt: TGTGCCAGCACTCCCGGAGCTATCTCACAAGAGACCCAGTACTTC

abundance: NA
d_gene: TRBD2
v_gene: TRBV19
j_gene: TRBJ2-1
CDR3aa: CASSTPGTSGVNEQFF
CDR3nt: TGTGCCAGTAGTACTCCCGGGACTAGCGGGGTCAATGAGCAGTTCTTC

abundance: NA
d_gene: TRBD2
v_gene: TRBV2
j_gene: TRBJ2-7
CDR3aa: CASGDLGLAGGLYEQYF
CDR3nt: TGTGCCAGCGGGGATCTAGGACTAGCGGGAGGACTATACGAGCAGTACTTC

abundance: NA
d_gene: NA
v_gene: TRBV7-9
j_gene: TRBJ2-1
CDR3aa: CASSFLGSSSSDEQFF
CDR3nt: TGTGCCAGCAGCTTCCTCGGTAGCTCCTCGTCGGATGAGCAGTTCTTC

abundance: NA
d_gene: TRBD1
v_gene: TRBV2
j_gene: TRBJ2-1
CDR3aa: CASSVSGTGDYGEQFF
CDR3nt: TGTGCCAGCAGTGTCTCCGGGACAGGGGATTATGGGGAGCAGTTCTTC

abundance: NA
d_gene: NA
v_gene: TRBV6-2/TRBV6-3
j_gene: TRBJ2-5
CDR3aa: CASSYSTSGKGVTQYF
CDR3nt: TGTGCCAGCAGTTACTCGACTTCGGGAAAGGGGGTGACCCAGTACTTC

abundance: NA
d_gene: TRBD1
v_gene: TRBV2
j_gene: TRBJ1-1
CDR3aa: CASRPDRGTEAFF
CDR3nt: TGTGCCAGCAGGCCCGACAGGGGTACTGAAGCTTTCTTT

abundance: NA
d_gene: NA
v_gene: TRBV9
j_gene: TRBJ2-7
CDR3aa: CASSPRAVSGDEQYF
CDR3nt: TGTGCCAGCAGCCCTAGGGCAGTGTCCGGGGACGAGCAGTACTTC

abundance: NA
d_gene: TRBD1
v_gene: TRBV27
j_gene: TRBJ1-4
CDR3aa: CASSDRVSNEKLFF
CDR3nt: TGTGCCAGCAGTGACAGGGTCTCCAATGAAAAACTGTTTTTT

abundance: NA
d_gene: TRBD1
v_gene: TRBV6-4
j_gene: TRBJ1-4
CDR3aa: CARIPGQRNEKLFF
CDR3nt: TGTGCCAGGATTCCGGGACAGAGGAATGAAAAACTGTTTTTT

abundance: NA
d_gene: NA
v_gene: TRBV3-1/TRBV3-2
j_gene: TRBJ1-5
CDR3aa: CASSHSIGMGNQPQHF
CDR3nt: TGTGCCAGCAGCCATTCGATCGGTATGGGCAATCAGCCCCAGCATTTT

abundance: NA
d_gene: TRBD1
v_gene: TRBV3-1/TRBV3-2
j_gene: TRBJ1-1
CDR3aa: CASSQGTGNTEAFF
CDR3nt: TGTGCCAGCAGCCAAGGGACAGGGAACACTGAAGCTTTCTTT

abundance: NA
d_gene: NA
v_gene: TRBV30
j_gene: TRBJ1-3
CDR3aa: CAWILRGNTIYF
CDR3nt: TGTGCCTGGATCCTCCGGGGAAACACCATATATTTT

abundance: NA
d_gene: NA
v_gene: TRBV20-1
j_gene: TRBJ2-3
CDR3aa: CSASKAVDTQYF
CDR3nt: TGCAGTGCTAGTAAGGCGGTAGATACGCAGTATTTT

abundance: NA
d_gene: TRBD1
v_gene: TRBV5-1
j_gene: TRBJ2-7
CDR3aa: CASSLSYRDRGTYEQYF
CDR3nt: TGCGCCAGCAGCTTATCCTACCGGGACAGGGGGACCTACGAGCAGTACTTC

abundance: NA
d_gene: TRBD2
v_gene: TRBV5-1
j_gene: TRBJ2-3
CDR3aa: CASSSTSGVDTQYF
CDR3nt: TGCGCCAGCAGCTCGACTAGCGGGGTGGATACGCAGTATTTT

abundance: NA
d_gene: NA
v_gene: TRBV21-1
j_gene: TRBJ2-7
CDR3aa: CASSPQKPSGLVLYEQYF
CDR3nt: TGTGCCAGCAGCCCCCAAAAGCCCTCCGGACTAGTGTTGTACGAGCAGTACTTC

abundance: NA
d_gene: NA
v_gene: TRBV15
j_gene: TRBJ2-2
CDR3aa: CATSREQGFTLGELFF
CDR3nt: TGTGCCACCAGCAGAGAACAGGGTTTTACTCTGGGGGAGCTGTTTTTT

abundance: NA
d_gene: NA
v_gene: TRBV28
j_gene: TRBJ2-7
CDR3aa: CASSSIQGPYF
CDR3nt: TGTGCCAGCAGTTCTATACAGGGCCCCTACTTC

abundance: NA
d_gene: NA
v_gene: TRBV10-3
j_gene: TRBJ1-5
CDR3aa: CATALSTGNQPQHF
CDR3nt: TGTGCCACCGCACTCTCGACAGGCAATCAGCCCCAGCATTTT

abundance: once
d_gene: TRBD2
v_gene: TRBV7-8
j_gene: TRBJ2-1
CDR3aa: CASSLKRGYNEQFF
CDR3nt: TGTGCCAGCAGCTTGAAGCGGGGATACAATGAGCAGTTCTTC

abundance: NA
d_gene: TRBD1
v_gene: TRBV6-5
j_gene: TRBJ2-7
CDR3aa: CASRTSGTASYEQYF
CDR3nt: TGTGCCAGCAGAACCTCCGGGACAGCCTCCTACGAGCAGTACTTC

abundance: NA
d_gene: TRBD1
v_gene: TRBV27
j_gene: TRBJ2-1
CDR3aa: CASSLGQGFNEQFF
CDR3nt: TGTGCCAGCAGTTTAGGACAGGGATTCAATGAGCAGTTCTTC

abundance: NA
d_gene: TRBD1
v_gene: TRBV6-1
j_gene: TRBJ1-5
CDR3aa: CASSDPGQGGNQPQHF
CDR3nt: TGTGCCAGCAGTGATCCGGGACAGGGAGGCAATCAGCCCCAGCATTTT

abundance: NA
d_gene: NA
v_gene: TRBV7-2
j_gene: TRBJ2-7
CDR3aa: CASSLSSGAISSYEQYF
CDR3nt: TGTGCCAGCAGCTTATCAAGCGGAGCGATAAGCTCCTACGAGCAGTACTTC

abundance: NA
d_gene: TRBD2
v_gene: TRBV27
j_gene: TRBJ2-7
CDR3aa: CASSLKVSGYEQYF
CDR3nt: TGTGCCAGCAGTTTAAAGGTTAGCGGGTACGAGCAGTACTTC

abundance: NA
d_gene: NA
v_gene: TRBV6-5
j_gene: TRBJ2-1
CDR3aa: CASSYSQSYNEQFF
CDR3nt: TGTGCCAGCAGTTACTCCCAGTCCTACAATGAGCAGTTCTTC

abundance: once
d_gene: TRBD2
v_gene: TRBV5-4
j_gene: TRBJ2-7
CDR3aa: CASSLLGSGRPYEQYF
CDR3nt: TGTGCCAGCAGCTTGTTGGGTAGCGGGAGGCCCTACGAGCAGTACTTC

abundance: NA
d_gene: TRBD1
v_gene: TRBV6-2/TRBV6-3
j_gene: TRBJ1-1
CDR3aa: CASSKQGAVNTEAFF
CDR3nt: TGTGCCAGCAGTAAACAGGGGGCGGTGAACACTGAAGCTTTCTTT

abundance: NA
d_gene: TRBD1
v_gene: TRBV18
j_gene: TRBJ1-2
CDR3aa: CASSLKGAEYLIYYGYTF
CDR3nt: TGTGCCAGCTCGCTAAAGGGGGCCGAATACCTTATTTATTATGGCTACACCTTC

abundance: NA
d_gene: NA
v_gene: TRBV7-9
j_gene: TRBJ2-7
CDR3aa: CASSLREQGHEQYF
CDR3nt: TGTGCCAGCAGCTTACGCGAACAGGGCCACGAGCAGTACTTC